This T cell receptor beta chain was obtained from a study of early T cells in non-severe SARS-CoV-2 infection. This clonotype has only a few counts. Unique molecular identifiers were affixed to single, distinct cDNA molecules. TCRdb ran MiXCR on the 5' RACE reads and lists one entry per CDR3 protein. Here the sample spans tens of thousands of distinct CDR3 sequences, around 13% being singletons. Trimming cost V 4 bases and J 7 bases, with 11 bases left between them. CDR1 MNHEY and CDR2 SVGAGI come from the germline V gene. The CDR3 consists of 14 residues. Material: whole blood, obtained at baseline. The V gene is TRBV6-5, the J gene TRBJ1-6; the D gene is possibly TRBD1 (5 bases). This receptor was obtained from an adult who was a healthcare worker with PCR-confirmed SARS-CoV-2 infection or an uninfected control (not recorded which). The donor label of this sample is uncertain. CDR3 in amino acids: CASSSDTLNSPLHF. The CDR3 DNA is TGTGCCAGCAGTTCGGACACATTAAATTCACCCCTCCACTTT.